This T cell receptor (beta chain) derives from a study of T cell responses to AZD1222 COVID-19 vaccine. Overall study context: The analysis combined second doses at about 4 or about 12 weeks.

Overall study findings and caveats: Among the donors, most were white British and more were female, and clonal diversity was possibly underestimated. Repertoires were sampled only after the peak T cell response.

Comments on this clone: Antigen: not known.

Clones were sequenced by immunoSEQ multiplex PCR, and TCRdb holds only the in-frame ones, with some missing. The top ten hold approximately 2.5% of the sample, which has 170,000 or so clones, 87% seen once. Germline loops: CDR1 GTSNPN, CDR2 SVGIG (reference sequence). There are 14 residues in the CDR3. The V gene end was trimmed by 1 base and the J gene end by 5 bases; junction bases not matched to a gene: 8. The sequencing here drew on peripheral blood, taken on day 0 of AZD1222 vaccination. The source of this sequence is an adult in good health. This chain joins TRBV30 and TRBJ2-7, with TRBD2 matching over 7 bases. DNA for the CDR3: TGTGCCTGGAGTGAGCTGGCGGGAGCCCACGAGCAGTACTTC. Residues: CAWSELAGAHEQYF.